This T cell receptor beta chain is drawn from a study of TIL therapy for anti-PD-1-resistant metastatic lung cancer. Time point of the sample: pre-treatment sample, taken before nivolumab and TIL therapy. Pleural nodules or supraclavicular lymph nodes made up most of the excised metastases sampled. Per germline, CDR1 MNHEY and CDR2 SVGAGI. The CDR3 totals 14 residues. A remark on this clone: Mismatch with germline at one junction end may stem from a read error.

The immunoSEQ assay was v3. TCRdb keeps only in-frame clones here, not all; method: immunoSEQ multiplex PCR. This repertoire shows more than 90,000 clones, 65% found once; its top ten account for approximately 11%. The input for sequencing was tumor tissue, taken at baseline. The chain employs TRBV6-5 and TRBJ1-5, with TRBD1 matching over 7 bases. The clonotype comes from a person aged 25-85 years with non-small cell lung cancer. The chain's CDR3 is CASSNSQGIQPQHF. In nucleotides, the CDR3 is TGTGCCAGCAGTAACTCACAGGGGATCCAGCCCCAGCATTTT.